These 4 T cell receptor beta chains were sequenced from one sample in a study of blood T cell repertoires in COVID-19. Assay: immunoSEQ multiplex PCR; the TCRdb copy retains only in-frame clones and omits some. The data hold roughly 240,000 clones, with about 89% observed a single time. The sequenced sample consisted of peripheral blood. The receptors here all came from a woman aged 60-75 years who had recovered from COVID-19.

The gene calls are TRBV5-1 and TRBJ1-2; TRBD1 agrees at 7 bases. V lost 4 bases to trimming and J lost 1 base; unmatched junction nucleotides: 7. CDR1 is SGHRS, CDR2 YFSETQ, per germline. This CDR3 has 15 amino acids. The CDR3 reads CASSATGILNYGYTF. CDR3 bases: TGCGCCAGCAGCGCGACAGGGATTCTTAACTATGGCTACACCTTC.

V gene TRBV3-1 (or the pseudogene TRBV3-2) combines with J gene TRBJ1-6; D ambiguous. The V gene's germline CDR1 is LGHDT and CDR2 YNNKEL (reference sequence). Trimming pared 3 bases from V and 0 bases from J, leaving 3 bases between. This CDR3 spans 14 amino acids. CDR3 region: CASSQSSYNSPLHF. CDR3 coding DNA: TGTGCCAGCAGCCAGAGCTCCTATAATTCACCCCTCCACTTT.

The V call is TRBV9, the J call TRBJ1-4; 7 bases line up with TRBD1. Germline CDR1 SGDLS, CDR2 YYNGEE. The trim removed 4 bases at V and 5 bases at J, leaving 11 bases unmatched. The CDR3 spans 16 residues. The CDR3 bases are TGTGCCAGCAGCTCGGCAACAGGGGTCTTAAATGAAAAACTGTTTTTT. Protein product: CASSSATGVLNEKLFF.

CDR3 sequence (DNA): TGTGCCAGCAGCCAACACCGACAGGGGAACTATGGCTACACCTTC. Amino acid sequence: CASSQHRQGNYGYTF. The rearrangement joins TRBV3-1 (or the pseudogene TRBV3-2) to TRBJ1-2; 8 bases map to TRBD1. V lost 2 bases to trimming and J lost 2 bases; unmatched junction nucleotides: 4. The CDR3 extends over 15 amino acids. Germline V gives CDR1 LGHDT, CDR2 YNNKEL (reference sequence).